The entry below gives a single TCR beta chain sequence along with its context. These data belong to a study of shared clonotypes between healthy human individuals. Study background: Donors had three CD4 naive, three CD4 memory, two CD8 naive and one CD8 memory plate apiece.

Naive-designated CD8 cells lacked CD45RO, were positively enriched for CCR7, and omitted terminally differentiated effector memory CD45RA+ cells. Researchers ran the assay at a deep level. The protocol was immunoSEQ multiplex PCR, while the TCRdb copy is restricted to in-frame clones and leaves out a portion. The table records about 2 million clones, approximately 94% of them present only once. Germline CDR1 is SGHDN and CDR2 is FVKESK. The CDR3 has 15 residues. V shed 4 bases and J 0 bases; nucleotides not matched to a gene: 3. This TCR came from a man aged 18-30 years in good health. V gene TRBV14 combines with J gene TRBJ2-3; TRBD2 matches 8 bases. Sample: naive CD8+ T cells sorted from blood. CDR3 bases: TGTGCCAGCAGCCCCCGACTAGCGAGCACAGATACGCAGTATTTT. Amino acids: CASSPRLASTDTQYF.